This T cell receptor beta chain was identified during a study of a mutant IDH1 vaccine in newly diagnosed glioma. Study in general: At weeks 1, 3, 5, 7, 11, 15, 19 and 23, patients received a vaccination, eight in all. It was radiotherapy, temozolomide, or both that patients received previously, with most receiving both.

Regarding time point: week 23, last vaccination. A single vaccine dose contained 300 ug of mutant IDH1 20-mer peptide, and topical imiquimod was used with it. Produced via immunoSEQ multiplex PCR; TCRdb's table is partial and in-frame only. In the table there are about 64,000 clones, about 85% of which are singletons. This CDR3 is built from 16 residues. The V and J ends lost 1 base and 1 base respectively, with 14 bases between them. Germline CDR1 is SGHVS and CDR2 is FQNEAQ. With regard to this clone: Its antigen is not known.

The chain joins TRBV7-8 to TRBJ2-7, with a weak D call TRBD2 (6 bases). Source: PBMCs, taken from a glioma patient whose treatment included an IDH1 peptide vaccine. This TCR was sampled from a young man with glioma. In DNA form, the CDR3 reads TGTGCCAGCAGCTTAGTTGGCGGGACCTTGTCCTACGAGCAGTACTTC. It codes for CASSLVGGTLSYEQYF.